This T cell receptor (beta chain) was identified during a study of T cell repertoires in cytomegalovirus infection. Study in general: Public TCR beta signatures provided an indication of both CMV infection and a matching HLA type. Findings and limits, study-wide: Predominance within the ex vivo response was attributable to HLA-C-restricted CMV-specific TCR beta clonotypes. Identification of carriers of CMV plus the relevant HLA was achieved through cumulative public TCR beta family frequency.

In regard to this clonotype: As yet, its antigen is unknown.

Each CDR3 protein is one row after TCRdb ran MiXCR on the reads. Among about 700,000 distinct CDR3 sequences listed, around 31% were seen once. CDR3 length equals 20 residues. Deletions cut 0 bases from V and 0 bases from J, with 18 bases between. CDR1 is LGHNT, CDR2 FRNRAP, per germline. The rearrangement uses TRBV12-5 and TRBJ2-6, with D possibly being TRBD2 (5 bases). This material consisted of cultured PBMCs, taken from culture after CMV antigen stimulation. The sequence was obtained from a human donor in good health (CMV status not recorded). Some clones in this sample may be carry-over from other donors' samples. The CDR3 DNA reads as TGTGCTAGTGGTTTGGTATATAGAGGGATACACCTCTCTGGGGCCAACGTCCTGACTTTC. Amino acids: CASGLVYRGIHLSGANVLTF.